This TCR beta chain was sequenced during a study of PD-1 blockade in mismatch repair-deficient tumors. Background on the study: Patients had approximately 13 mismatch repair-deficient cancer types and were previously treated and progressing.

The germline CDR1 and CDR2 sequences are MNHEY and SMNVEV (reference sequence). This CDR3 is built from 14 residues. V lost 6 bases, J lost 6 bases, and 8 bases stayed unmatched. The data were produced by immunoSEQ multiplex PCR, yet TCRdb's version contains in-frame clones alone and is incomplete. The sample lists around 100,000 clones, around three quarters occurring once. The chain couples TRBV27 to TRBJ2-1, with 7 bases that match TRBD1. This material consisted of peripheral blood, taken approximately 60 weeks after starting pembrolizumab. The sequence was obtained from an adult with mismatch repair-deficient cancer. The CDR3 coding sequence is TGTGCCAGCAGCCCTGCCAGGGGGACCAATGAGCAGTTCTTC. This translates into CASSPARGTNEQFF.